This T cell receptor beta chain originates from a study of CD8+ T cells in alopecia areata. The CDR3 totals 14 residues. Germline V CDR1 and CDR2: LNHDA, SQIVND (reference sequence). V lost 3 bases to trimming and J lost 3 bases, with 11 bases between them. The sample's treatment: oral pan-JAK inhibitor, 5-10 mg twice daily. Once RNA had been extracted, it was reverse transcribed into cDNA to act as the sequencing template. Sequenced by immunoSEQ multiplex PCR; TCRdb stores in-frame clones only, minus some. Here the sample spans about 180,000 clones, about 53% being singletons. The V gene is TRBV19, the J gene TRBJ1-1; no definite D call. Sample: CD8+ T cells sorted from blood, taken at week 24, from a patient treated with tofacitinib. This receptor was taken from a human donor with alopecia areata. CDR3 sequence reads: CASSMLYLDTEAFF. DNA of the CDR3: TGTGCCAGTAGTATGCTCTACCTCGACACTGAAGCTTTCTTT.